This is a list of T cell receptor beta chains from one sample in a study of shared clonotypes between healthy human individuals. Clones were read by immunoSEQ multiplex PCR, and TCRdb kept only the in-frame ones, dropping some. The sample records roughly 2,300,000 clones, around 93% being singletons. Sequenced: naive CD4+ T cells from PBMCs. These receptors were obtained from a man between 18 and 35 years old in good health. Some clones in this sample may be carry-over from other donors' samples. Both conserved end residues are part of each CDR3. A D gene is named only where the DNA matches it firmly. For some rows the clone size is stated as once, few or many, or as a class when expanded; others skip it.

D: .; J: TRBJ1-2; size: once; V: TRBV29-1; DNA: TGCAGCGTACAGGGTCAAGCTAACTATGGCTACACCTTC; CDR3: CSVQGQANYGYTF
D: .; J: TRBJ2-6; size: .; V: TRBV7-3; DNA: TGTGCCAGCAGCCTTGTCAGGGATGTAGACGTCCTGACTTTC; CDR3: CASSLVRDVDVLTF
D: .; J: TRBJ2-1; size: once; V: TRBV4-1; DNA: TGCGCCAGCAGCCAGCCTGGGGGGAAGCGCAATGAGCAGTTCTTC; CDR3: CASSQPGGKRNEQFF
D: TRBD2; J: TRBJ2-5; size: .; V: TRBV6-5; DNA: TGTGCCAGCAGTTATACCGTGACTAGCGGTTTTTACTTC; CDR3: CASSYTVTSGFYF
D: TRBD2; J: TRBJ2-5; size: .; V: TRBV27; DNA: TGTGCCAGCAGCGCCCTAGCGGAAGAGACCCAGTACTTC; CDR3: CASSALAEETQYF
D: TRBD1; J: TRBJ1-1; size: .; V: TRBV7-9; DNA: TGTGCCAGCCTCAAAGGGACAGGGGACACTGAAGCTTTCTTT; CDR3: CASLKGTGDTEAFF
D: .; J: TRBJ1-4; size: .; V: TRBV28; DNA: TGTGCCAGCAGTTTAATGGGAGTAGGGGAAAAACTGTTTTTT; CDR3: CASSLMGVGEKLFF
D: .; J: TRBJ2-7; size: .; V: TRBV9; DNA: TGTGCCAGCAGCGTGTTGGCGGCAGGGGCCTCCTACGAGCAGTACTTC; CDR3: CASSVLAAGASYEQYF
D: .; J: TRBJ1-2; size: .; V: TRBV11-2; DNA: TGTGCCAGCAGCTCCGCTTCTAACTATGGCTACACCTTC; CDR3: CASSSASNYGYTF
D: .; J: TRBJ1-1; size: .; V: TRBV5-4; DNA: TGTGCCAGCAGCCCCCCAGACACTGAAGCTTTCTTT; CDR3: CASSPPDTEAFF
D: .; J: TRBJ2-2; size: .; V: TRBV5-5; DNA: TGTGCCAGCAGCTTGGGGGCTGCAGCGAACACCGGGGAGCTGTTTTTT; CDR3: CASSLGAAANTGELFF
D: .; J: TRBJ1-1; size: .; V: TRBV27; DNA: TGTGCCAGCAGTAAAGGGTGGAACACTGAAGCTTTCTTT; CDR3: CASSKGWNTEAFF
D: .; J: TRBJ2-7; size: .; V: TRBV5-5; DNA: TGTGCCAGCTACAGGGGGGGCGGAGCAAAAACCTACGAGCAGTACTTC; CDR3: CASYRGGGAKTYEQYF
D: .; J: TRBJ2-5; size: .; V: TRBV27; DNA: TGTGCCAGCAGTATCCGCGGGGGCCCGGGCGAGACCCAGTACTTC; CDR3: CASSIRGGPGETQYF
D: TRBD1; J: TRBJ2-2; size: .; V: TRBV9; DNA: TGTGCCAGCAGCCTCGTGCGGACAGGGGGCGGGATGTTTTTT; CDR3: CASSLVRTGGGMFF
D: TRBD2; J: TRBJ2-1; size: .; V: TRBV6-5; DNA: TGTGCCAGCAGACAAAGCGGGAGCTATGAGCAGTTCTTC; CDR3: CASRQSGSYEQFF
D: TRBD2; J: TRBJ2-1; size: .; V: TRBV7-3; DNA: TGTGCCAGCAGCCCGGGGGCGGGAGGGTACAATGAGCAGTTCTTC; CDR3: CASSPGAGGYNEQFF